One T cell receptor beta chain is described in this entry. Its specificity is not known. This sample was included in a study of cytomegalovirus exposure and HLA in healthy donors. Study-wide results and limits: Among TCR sequences, most were rare, though some public TCRs appeared in many donors. Researchers reported that a few CMV-associated chains were confirmed in vitro as CMV antigen-specific. According to reports, the classifier identified cytomegalovirus status with high specificity and sensitivity.

From germline, CDR1 is KGHSH and CDR2 LQKENI. After removal of 0 bases from V and 2 bases from J, the junction contained 4 bases not matched to a gene. The CDR3 totals 16 residues. The assay was immunoSEQ multiplex PCR, and TCRdb's table has in-frame clones only and misses some. The table records roughly 52,000 clones, around nine tenths of them present only once. This sequence originates from a man younger than 30 in good health and CMV-seronegative. Sequenced material: PBMCs. The rearrangement links TRBV18 to TRBJ2-5, with 9 positions matching TRBD2. The CDR3 region is CASSPPASGKQETQYF. The CDR3 bases are TGTGCCAGCTCACCACCAGCTAGCGGGAAGCAAGAGACCCAGTACTTC.